These T cell receptor beta chains were read from a single sample in a study of blood T cell repertoires in COVID-19. Clones were read by immunoSEQ multiplex PCR, and TCRdb kept only the in-frame ones, dropping some. This table has almost 250,000 clones, 75% to 85% appearing once. The source material was PBMCs or T cells enriched from blood (not recorded which). These receptors were obtained from a woman aged 50 to 65 with acute COVID-19. Each CDR3 is given with its conserved first and last residue. Fields, in order: J gene, V gene, clone size, D gene, CDR3 protein, CDR3 DNA. D genes are given only for firm matches. Only part of the rows carry a size: once, few, many, or a class if the clone is expanded.

TRBJ1-1 TRBV28 . . CASSLVQSNTEAFF TGTGCCAGCAGTTTGGTGCAGTCCAACACTGAAGCTTTCTTT
TRBJ2-7 TRBV27 . . CASSGGSSYEQYF TGTGCCAGCAGTGGGGGCAGCTCCTACGAGCAGTACTTC
TRBJ1-1 TRBV5-6 few . CASSVTGRNTEAFF TGTGCCAGCAGCGTCACAGGGCGTAACACTGAAGCTTTCTTT
TRBJ1-2 TRBV6-7 . TRBD1 CASSDAGDRGFIYGYTF TGTGCCAGCAGTGACGCCGGGGACAGGGGGTTTATCTATGGCTACACCTTC
TRBJ1-1 TRBV7-9 . . CASSLVADTEAFF TGTGCCAGCAGCTTAGTGGCGGACACTGAAGCTTTCTTT
TRBJ2-7 TRBV28 . . CASSLSPGEQYF TGTGCCAGCAGTCTTAGTCCGGGCGAGCAGTACTTC
TRBJ2-1 TRBV5-1 . TRBD2 CASSLGTSGGAMFF TGCGCCAGCAGCTTGGGGACTAGCGGGGGGGCCATGTTCTTC
TRBJ1-1 TRBV15 . TRBD1 CATTAGQGPPEAFF TGTGCCACCACCGCCGGACAGGGACCCCCCGAAGCTTTCTTT
TRBJ1-6 TRBV7-2 . . CASSLAERVGYNSPLHF TGTGCCAGCAGCTTAGCGGAGCGGGTGGGCTATAATTCACCCCTCCACTTT
TRBJ2-7 TRBV4-3 once . CASTAQIIYEQYF TGCGCCAGCACGGCACAGATAATCTACGAGCAGTACTTC
TRBJ2-5 TRBV7-6 . . CASSPEGETQYF TGTGCCAGCAGCCCGGAGGGAGAGACCCAGTACTTC
TRBJ2-7 TRBV9 once TRBD1 CASSPRDRGYEQYF TGTGCCAGCAGCCCAAGGGACAGGGGATACGAGCAGTACTTC
TRBJ1-3 TRBV14 once TRBD1 CASSRDRGSGNTIYF TGTGCCAGCAGCCGGGACAGGGGATCTGGAAACACCATATATTTT
TRBJ1-1 TRBV20-1 . . CSASYRENTEAFF TGCAGTGCTAGTTACAGGGAGAACACTGAAGCTTTCTTT
TRBJ1-1 TRBV3-1/TRBV3-2 . . CASSQVKGQAFF TGTGCCAGCAGCCAAGTCAAGGGGCAAGCTTTCTTT
TRBJ2-3 TRBV10-2 . TRBD2 CASSEGRLAGGPTDTQYF TGCGCCAGCAGTGAGGGGCGACTAGCGGGGGGCCCCACAGATACGCAGTATTTT
TRBJ2-7 TRBV18 few . CASSPPGPYYEQYF TGTGCCAGCTCACCCCCGGGTCCGTACTACGAGCAGTACTTC
TRBJ2-6 TRBV7-2 . . CASTLTGRVSGANVLTF TGTGCCAGCACCTTGACAGGTCGGGTTTCGGGGGCCAACGTCCTGACTTTC
TRBJ1-1 TRBV5-6 . . CASSLGRREAFF TGTGCCAGCAGCTTGGGTAGGCGGGAAGCTTTCTTT
TRBJ1-1 TRBV5-6 few . CASRPRVGTEAFF TGTGCCAGCAGGCCACGGGTCGGGACTGAAGCTTTCTTT
TRBJ2-7 TRBV7-3 . . CASSNSGVYEQYF TGTGCCAGCAGCAATTCAGGGGTCTACGAGCAGTACTTC
TRBJ1-1 TRBV6-5 . . CASSYEGGTEAFF TGTGCCAGCAGTTACGAGGGAGGTACTGAAGCTTTCTTT
TRBJ1-4 TRBV19 . TRBD1 CASSGRTGVSEKLFF TGTGCCAGTAGTGGTCGGACAGGGGTAAGCGAAAAACTGTTTTTT
TRBJ1-6 TRBV6-5 once . CASTADRGRQPLHF TGTGCCAGCACCGCGGACAGAGGGCGGCAACCCCTCCACTTT
TRBJ1-2 TRBV19 few . CASSITGNYGYTF TGTGCCAGTAGTATAACAGGGAACTATGGCTACACCTTC